This TCR beta chain was recovered during a study of blood T cell repertoires in COVID-19. In the study overall: The United States, Italy and Spain were the sources of the acute and convalescent COVID-19 samples.

Original processing notes: Reference gene primer amplification gave estimated nucleated cell counts. Profiled with immunoSEQ multiplex PCR; TCRdb holds only in-frame clones, not every one. V and J calls plus clone size are reproduced from that table; the DNA served to infer D and trimming. The sample lists about 100,000 clones; around 90% were seen once. Germline CDR1 and CDR2: LNHDA and SQIVND (reference sequence). The CDR3 is 12 residues long. V gave up 3 bases and J gave up 7 bases, with 10 bases separating them. Specimen: peripheral blood. The chain recombines TRBV19 with TRBJ2-7; D unresolved. The TCR sequence derives from a human donor in a cohort sampled during active COVID-19. The CDR3 spells CASSMGSGEQYF. DNA of the CDR3: TGTGCCAGTAGTATGGGTTCCGGGGAGCAGTACTTC.